The clone carrying this T cell receptor (beta chain) has only a few counts. Per the authors' pipeline: ImmunoSEQ supplied junction-only sequences lacking quality scores, so filtering was different. The protocol was immunoSEQ multiplex PCR, while the TCRdb copy is restricted to in-frame clones and leaves out a portion. The DNA was the basis for D and trimming; V, J and clone size are from that table. The data contain around 500,000 clones, roughly 80% of them singletons. Only Caucasian adults living in Nashville, Tennessee served as donors. For unsorted samples, genomic DNA was extracted from about 95 million PBMCs. These data originate in a study of shared clonotypes between healthy human individuals. Study-level background: Sampling drew on donors who were a couple of women and a few men aged 18 to 49.

Sequences were obtained from PBMCs. The clonotype was recovered from a woman in her thirties or forties in good health. Some clones in this sample may be carry-over from other donors' samples.

CDR3 DNA sequence: TGTGCCAGCAGCTCCACAGGGGGCGAGCAGTACTTC. Translation gives CASSSTGGEQYF. V usage is TRBV11-1 and J usage is TRBJ2-7; 8 bases map to TRBD1. This CDR3 spans 12 amino acids. The germline V gene encodes CDR1 SGHAT and CDR2 FQDESV (reference sequence). J gave up 6 bases and V 4 bases, and 2 bases lay outside the gene matches. Full variable domain (remainder filled in from reference TRBV11-1 and TRBJ2-7): EAEVAQSPRYKITEKSQAVAFWCDPISGHATLYWYRQILGQGPELLVQFQDESVVDDSQLPKDRFSAERLKGVDSTLKIQPAELGDSAMYLCASSSTGGEQYFGPGTRLTVT.